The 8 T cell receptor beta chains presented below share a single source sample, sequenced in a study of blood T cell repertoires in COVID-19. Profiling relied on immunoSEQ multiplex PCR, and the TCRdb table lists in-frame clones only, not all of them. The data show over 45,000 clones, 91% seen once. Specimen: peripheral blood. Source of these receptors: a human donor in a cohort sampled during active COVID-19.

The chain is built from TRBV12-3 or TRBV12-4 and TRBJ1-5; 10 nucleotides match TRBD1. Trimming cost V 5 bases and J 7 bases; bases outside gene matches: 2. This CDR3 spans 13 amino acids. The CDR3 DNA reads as TGTGCCAGCAGTGCGGACAGGGGGCAGCCCCAGCATTTT. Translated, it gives CASSADRGQPQHF.

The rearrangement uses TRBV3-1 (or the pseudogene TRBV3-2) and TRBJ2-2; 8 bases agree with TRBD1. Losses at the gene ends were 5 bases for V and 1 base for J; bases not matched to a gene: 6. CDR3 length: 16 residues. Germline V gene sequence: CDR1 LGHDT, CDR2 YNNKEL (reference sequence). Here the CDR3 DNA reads TGTGCCAGCAGCTCCCCCGGGACAGGGAACACCGGGGAGCTGTTTTTT. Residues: CASSSPGTGNTGELFF.

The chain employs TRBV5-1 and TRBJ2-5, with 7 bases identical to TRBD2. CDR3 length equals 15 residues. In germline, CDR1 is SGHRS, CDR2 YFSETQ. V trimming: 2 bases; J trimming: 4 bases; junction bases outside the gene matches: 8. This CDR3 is CASSLAAGVRETQYF. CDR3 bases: TGCGCCAGCAGCTTAGCCGCGGGGGTACGAGAGACCCAGTACTTC.

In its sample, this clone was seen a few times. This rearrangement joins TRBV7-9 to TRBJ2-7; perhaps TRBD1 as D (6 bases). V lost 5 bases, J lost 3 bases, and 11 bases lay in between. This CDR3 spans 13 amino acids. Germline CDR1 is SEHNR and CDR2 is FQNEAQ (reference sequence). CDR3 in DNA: TGTGCCAGCAGCGGGTTGGACAGCTACGAGCAGTACTTC. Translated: CASSGLDSYEQYF. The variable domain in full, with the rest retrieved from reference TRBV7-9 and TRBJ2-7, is DTGVSQNPRHKITKRGQNVTFRCDPISEHNRLYWYRQTLGQGPEFLTYFQNEAQLEKSRLLSDRFSAERPKGSFSTLEIQRTEQGDSAMYLCASSGLDSYEQYFGPGTRLTVT.

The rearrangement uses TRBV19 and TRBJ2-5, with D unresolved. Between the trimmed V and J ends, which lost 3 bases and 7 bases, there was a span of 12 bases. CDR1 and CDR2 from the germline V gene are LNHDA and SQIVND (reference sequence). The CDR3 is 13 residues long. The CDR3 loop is CASSIPQTGTQYF. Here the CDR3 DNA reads TGTGCCAGTAGTATTCCCCAAACTGGGACCCAGTACTTC. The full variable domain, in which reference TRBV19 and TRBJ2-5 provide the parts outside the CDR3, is DGGITQSPKYLFRKEGQNVTLSCEQNLNHDAMYWYRQDPGQGLRLIYYSQIVNDFQKGDIAEGYSVSREKKESFPLTVTSAQKNPTAFYLCASSIPQTGTQYFGPGTRLLVL.

CDR3 protein: CAWSGRTRGTYEQYF. The DNA of the CDR3 is TGTGCCTGGAGTGGCAGAACCAGGGGAACCTACGAGCAGTACTTC. The chain combines TRBV30 with TRBJ2-7, with D tentatively TRBD1 (6 bases). Trimming shortened V by 1 base and J by 2 bases, and 15 bases separated the two germline ends. The CDR3 totals 15 residues. The germline V gene encodes CDR1 GTSNPN and CDR2 SVGIG (reference sequence).

The CDR3 sequence is CASSELTGSGNSPLHF. In DNA form, the CDR3 reads TGTGCCAGCAGTGAACTTACAGGGTCGGGTAATTCACCCCTCCACTTT. This chain uses TRBV6-1 with TRBJ1-6; D possibly corresponds to TRBD1 (6 bases). The CDR3 is 16 residues long. CDR1 and CDR2 (germline): MNHNS, SASEGT. Between the trimmed V and J ends, which lost 2 bases and 6 bases, there was a span of 14 bases.

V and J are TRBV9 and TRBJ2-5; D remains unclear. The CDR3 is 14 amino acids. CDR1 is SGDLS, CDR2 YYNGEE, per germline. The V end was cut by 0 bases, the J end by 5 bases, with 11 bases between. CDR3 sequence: CASSVGPLRETQYF. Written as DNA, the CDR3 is TGTGCCAGCAGCGTAGGACCTTTGAGGGAGACCCAGTACTTC.